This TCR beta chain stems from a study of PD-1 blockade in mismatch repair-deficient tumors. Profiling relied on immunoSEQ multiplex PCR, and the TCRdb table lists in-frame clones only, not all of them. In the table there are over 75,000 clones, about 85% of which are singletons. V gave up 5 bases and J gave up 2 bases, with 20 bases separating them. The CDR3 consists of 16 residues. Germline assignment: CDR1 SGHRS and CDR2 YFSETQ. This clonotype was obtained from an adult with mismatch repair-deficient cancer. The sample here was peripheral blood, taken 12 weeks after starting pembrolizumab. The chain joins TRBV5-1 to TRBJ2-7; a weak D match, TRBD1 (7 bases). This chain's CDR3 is CASRSRRDRNTYEQYF. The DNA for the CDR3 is TGCGCCAGCAGAAGCCGGAGGGACAGAAATACCTACGAGCAGTACTTC.